This entry is about one TCR beta chain. Antigen unknown. Its ends do not fully match the called genes, so a read error is possible. The sample comes from a study of cytomegalovirus exposure and HLA in healthy donors. Looking at the study overall: A prior analysis found more than 90 million unique TCR beta sequences from 150 million to 200 million T cells.

The PCR made use of 60 Vbeta and 13 Jbeta primers. Profiled with immunoSEQ multiplex PCR; TCRdb holds only in-frame clones, not every one. The sample includes 110,000 or so clones, around three quarters of them seen just once. This CDR3 contains 17 residues. Germline V lookup: CDR1 SEHNR, CDR2 FQNEAQ (reference sequence). Study-wide results and caveats: According to an earlier analysis, most TCR beta V segments yielded productive rearrangements about 87% or about 30% of the time. Common viral pathogens seemed to be connected with several of the most significant clusters, according to a later analysis.

The sample was PBMCs. The receptor comes from a man aged 18 to 29 in good health and CMV-seropositive. This chain joins TRBV7-9 and TRBJ2-1, with no clear D. CDR3 DNA sequence: TGTTCCAGCAGCTTAAATACCGTCCTTAGCTCCTACAATGAGCAGTTCTTC. This codes for CSSSLNTVLSSYNEQFF.